This is a list of T cell receptor beta chains from one sample in a study of PD-1 blockade in mismatch repair-deficient tumors. Only in-frame clones appear in the TCRdb table, and some are missing; sequencing was by immunoSEQ multiplex PCR. The table has around 48,000 clones, 78% seen once. This material consisted of peripheral blood, taken 4 weeks after starting pembrolizumab. The source of these receptors is an adult with mismatch repair-deficient cancer. The conserved cysteine and the conserved F or W are not part of the CDR3 here. Each record gives: V gene, CDR3 protein.

TRBV7-2	ASWRSSDRGRNEQF
TRBV6-1	ASRDRGQQPQH
TRBV2	ASSELTYQETQY
TRBV9	ASSVESATREQF
TRBV29-1	SVEEGYGYT
TRBV10-3	AISPQGSLAKYEQY
TRBV7-3	ASSSGLAGMRDTQY
TRBV19	ASSIWGRENEQF
TRBV19	ASSPRTDTQY
TRBV7-2	ASSLSGGPSYEQY
TRBV7-9	ASSGGQGPNSPLH
TRBV11-2	ASARTGTEAF
TRBV5-1	ASSPDSNSGNTIY
TRBV6-1	ASEGQGAYEQY
TRBV11-2	ASSPTRSEAF
TRBV7-7	ASSLDSSGRWNEQF
TRBV18	ASSLRNKKEETQY
TRBV5-1	ASSTQGGNTEAF
TRBV6-6	ASNQGEKLF
TRBV15	ATSIRTGSGYT
TRBV5-4	ASSLSLQGVTEAF
TRBV7-8	ASSPKGRRVEKLF
TRBV19	ASSKPWGNQETQY
TRBV5-1	ASSWTRDNNEQF
TRBV11-2	ASSSQAIANYGYT
TRBV10-2	ASSDSSGSTYEQY
TRBV7-9	ASSLVGTGLTDTQY
TRBV10-3	AISLGQETQY
TRBV6-6	ASTETTEAF
TRBV7-3	ASSQGGGAMDEQY
TRBV19	ASSIRNTLGEQF
TRBV10-1	ASQDSASSGNTIY
TRBV6-5	ASSQNYEQY
TRBV18	ASSPLGGADEKLF
TRBV5-1	ASSRTGGAGEQY
TRBV5-1	ASSPSSGSYEQY
TRBV5-1	ASSYTGAQETQY
TRBV18	ASSQGQGEKLF
TRBV15	AITSAPSGEQF
TRBV7-2	ASSRQGVRSEAF
TRBV7-9	ASSLIAGLNNEQF
TRBV7-2	ASSNKGSYEQY
TRBV18	ASGLTGQNTDTQY
TRBV11-3	ASSPTSGRPSFYEQY
TRBV10-3	AISGGTRAQETQY
TRBV19	ASSSTPGTSGPRKNIQY
TRBV5-5	ASTLDLDRVTDTQY
TRBV7-9	ASVLLDVSTDTQY
TRBV2	ASSEESNGREF
TRBV7-9	ASSLGGEETQY
TRBV11-3	ASSPPNTNYGYT
TRBV18	ASSRNFANTGELF
TRBV11-2	ASSLIGSADGYT